The clone carrying this T cell receptor (beta chain) was seen a handful of times. Its antigen is undetermined. The time point was: pretreatment peripheral blood. Method: immunoSEQ multiplex PCR; TCRdb's copy keeps in-frame clones and lacks some. The repertoire holds 30,000 to 35,000 clones, under 90% seen once, with approximately 14% in the top ten. The sample belongs to a study of PD-L1 blockade in urothelial cancer. At the level of the study: Once treatment had started, blood was analyzed at 3 weeks (second dose) and again at 6 weeks. Blood yielded a median of around 150,000 T cells per sample. Study results and limitations: Greater 3-week expansion of tumor-associated blood clones was recorded for durable-benefit patients.

CDR1 is LGHNA, CDR2 YSLEER, per germline. The V gene lost 0 bases and the J gene lost 4 bases, with 13 bases spanning the gap. This CDR3 region has 15 residues. This sequence was found in a man aged 55-75 years with urothelial cancer. Here the sequenced sample was PBMCs, taken around atezolizumab (anti-PD-L1) treatment. V usage is TRBV4-3 and J usage is TRBJ2-7; D remains ambiguous. The CDR3: CASSQEGRGPYEQYF. The DNA for the CDR3 is TGCGCCAGCAGCCAAGAAGGCAGAGGCCCTTACGAGCAGTACTTC.